These T cell receptor beta chains were read from a single sample in a study of blood T cell repertoires in COVID-19. Produced via immunoSEQ multiplex PCR; TCRdb's table is partial and in-frame only. The profile covers more than 300,000 clones, with around nine tenths appearing a single time and less than 3.5% taken by the ten largest. The source material was peripheral blood. The receptor set was obtained from a woman aged 18-35 years who had recovered from COVID-19. Both conserved end residues are part of each CDR3. Fields, in order: D gene, CDR3 length, clone size, J gene, V gene, CDR3 DNA, CDR3 protein. D genes are given only for firm matches. Clone size is given for some rows only: seen once, a few or many times, or a class if the clone is expanded.

d_call: TRBD2; cdr3_length: 18; clone_size: -; j_call: TRBJ2-2; v_call: TRBV10-3; cdr3_nt: TGTGCCATCAGTGAGACACCCCTAGCGGGGCTCTACACCGGGGAGCTGTTTTTT; cdr3_aa: CAISETPLAGLYTGELFF
d_call: TRBD2; cdr3_length: 17; clone_size: -; j_call: TRBJ2-3; v_call: TRBV7-2; cdr3_nt: TGTGCCAGCAGCTTAGCCGCTAGCGGGGGTAGCACAGATACGCAGTATTTT; cdr3_aa: CASSLAASGGSTDTQYF
d_call: TRBD2; cdr3_length: 13; clone_size: -; j_call: TRBJ2-1; v_call: TRBV10-1; cdr3_nt: TGCGCCAGCGCCGATAGCGGGAGCAATGAGCAGTTCTTC; cdr3_aa: CASADSGSNEQFF
d_call: TRBD1; cdr3_length: 15; clone_size: -; j_call: TRBJ1-5; v_call: TRBV19; cdr3_nt: TGTGCCAGTAGTATAGAGGACAGGGGATGGCAGCCCCAGCATTTT; cdr3_aa: CASSIEDRGWQPQHF
d_call: -; cdr3_length: 15; clone_size: -; j_call: TRBJ1-6; v_call: TRBV11-3; cdr3_nt: TGTGCCAGCGCCATGGGGGCAGGGAATAATTCACCCCTCCACTTT; cdr3_aa: CASAMGAGNNSPLHF
d_call: TRBD1; cdr3_length: 16; clone_size: -; j_call: TRBJ1-1; v_call: TRBV7-9; cdr3_nt: TGTGCCAGCAGCCGGTACCGGACAGGGGTAAACACTGAAGCTTTCTTT; cdr3_aa: CASSRYRTGVNTEAFF
d_call: -; cdr3_length: 15; clone_size: -; j_call: TRBJ2-5; v_call: TRBV6-5; cdr3_nt: TGTGCCAGCAGTTACTTCACAGTGTACCAAGAGACCCAGTACTTC; cdr3_aa: CASSYFTVYQETQYF
d_call: -; cdr3_length: 17; clone_size: -; j_call: TRBJ2-1; v_call: TRBV5-1; cdr3_nt: TGCGCCAGCAGCACGATGATTAGCGGAAGCTCCTACAATGAGCAGTTCTTC; cdr3_aa: CASSTMISGSSYNEQFF
d_call: -; cdr3_length: 15; clone_size: few; j_call: TRBJ1-2; v_call: TRBV3-1/TRBV3-2; cdr3_nt: TGTGCCAGCAGCCAAGCGGAAGGTCGGGGCTATGGCTACACCTTC; cdr3_aa: CASSQAEGRGYGYTF
d_call: -; cdr3_length: 14; clone_size: -; j_call: TRBJ2-3; v_call: TRBV18; cdr3_nt: TGTGCCAGCTCCAAACAGGGTAACACAGATCTACAGTATTTT; cdr3_aa: CASSKQGNTDLQYF